The following is a T cell receptor (beta chain) sequence with its context. V lost 6 bases to trimming and J lost 1 base; unmatched junction nucleotides: 8. Germline V gene sequence: CDR1 MNHEY, CDR2 SVGAGI. CDR3 length: 15 amino acids. This specimen belongs to a study of cytomegalovirus exposure and HLA in healthy donors. Study overall: The Caucasian-associated ancestry cluster held roughly 80% of a few hundred genotyped donors.

60 Vbeta and 13 Jbeta primers were used in PCR. The authors' processing: The authors later counted about 80 million unique TCR beta chains, roughly 11 million of them shared. Generated by immunoSEQ multiplex PCR, the TCRdb table keeps only in-frame clones and is missing some. V, J and clone size are taken as reported in that table, and D and trimming were inferred from the DNA itself. The sample consists of fewer than 150,000 clones, 75% to 90% of them appearing once. The specimen sequenced was PBMCs. The chain couples TRBV6-5 to TRBJ2-7; TRBD2 agrees at 8 bases. The clonotype was recovered from a woman aged 25 to 45 in good health and CMV-seropositive. Here the CDR3 reads CASSREGAISYEQYF. The CDR3 DNA sequence: TGTGCCAGCAGCCGGGAGGGCGCGATTTCCTACGAGCAGTACTTC.